The present T cell receptor (beta chain) was sequenced within a study of neurological immune-mediated disorders. It was from 2 million PBMCs stored at -80 C that the unsorted libraries were obtained. Notes on the study in general: Private repertoires in all groups were suggested by the finding that expanded clones across subjects shared no CDR3 amino acid sequences. Among 34 multiple sclerosis patients, phylogenetic grouping put the repertoires of 18 into a single related-CDR3 cluster, a possible signature.

5'RACE with 10-nucleotide random UMIs generated the cDNA. MiXCR, applied by TCRdb to the 5' RACE reads, yields one record per CDR3 protein. The sample has tens of thousands of distinct CDR3 sequences; 3% to 4% are singletons. The junction had 11 bases not matched to a gene; V was cut back by 7 bases and J by 4 bases. Germline V gene sequence: CDR1 MNHEY, CDR2 SVGAGI. The CDR3 is 15 residues long. This clonotype was seen ten or more times. Its cognate antigen is unknown. The sample taken for sequencing was PBMCs. The sequence was obtained from a woman aged 45-59 years with multiple sclerosis. The gene calls are TRBV6-5 and TRBJ1-1; 8 bases align to TRBD1. This CDR3 reads CASTPGQGGGTEAFF. CDR3 bases: TGTGCCAGCACCCCAGGACAGGGAGGTGGCACTGAAGCTTTCTTT.